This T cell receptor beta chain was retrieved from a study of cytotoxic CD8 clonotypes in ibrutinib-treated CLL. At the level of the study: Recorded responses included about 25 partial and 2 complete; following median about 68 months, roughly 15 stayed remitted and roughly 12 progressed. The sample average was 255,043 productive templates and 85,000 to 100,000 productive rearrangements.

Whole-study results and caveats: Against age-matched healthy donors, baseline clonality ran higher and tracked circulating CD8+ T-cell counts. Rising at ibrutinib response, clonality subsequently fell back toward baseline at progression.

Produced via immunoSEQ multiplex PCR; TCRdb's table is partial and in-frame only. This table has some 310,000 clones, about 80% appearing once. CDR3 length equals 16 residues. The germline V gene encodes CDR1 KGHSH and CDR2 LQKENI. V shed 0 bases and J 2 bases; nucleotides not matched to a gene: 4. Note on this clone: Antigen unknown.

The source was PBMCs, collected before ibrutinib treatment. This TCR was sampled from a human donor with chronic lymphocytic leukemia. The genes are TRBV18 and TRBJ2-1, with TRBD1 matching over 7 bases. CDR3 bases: TGTGCCAGCTCACCACCGAAGACAGGGACCTACAATGAGCAGTTCTTC. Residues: CASSPPKTGTYNEQFF.